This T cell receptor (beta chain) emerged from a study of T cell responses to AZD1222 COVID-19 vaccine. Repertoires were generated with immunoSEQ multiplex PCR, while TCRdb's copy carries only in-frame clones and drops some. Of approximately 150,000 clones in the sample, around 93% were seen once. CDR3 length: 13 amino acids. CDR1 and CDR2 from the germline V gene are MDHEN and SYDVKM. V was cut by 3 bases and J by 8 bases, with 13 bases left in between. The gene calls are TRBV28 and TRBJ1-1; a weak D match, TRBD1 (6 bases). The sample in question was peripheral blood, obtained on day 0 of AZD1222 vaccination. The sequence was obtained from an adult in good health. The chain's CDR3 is CASSLIVDREAFF. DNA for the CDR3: TGTGCCAGCAGTTTGATAGTAGACAGGGAAGCTTTCTTT.